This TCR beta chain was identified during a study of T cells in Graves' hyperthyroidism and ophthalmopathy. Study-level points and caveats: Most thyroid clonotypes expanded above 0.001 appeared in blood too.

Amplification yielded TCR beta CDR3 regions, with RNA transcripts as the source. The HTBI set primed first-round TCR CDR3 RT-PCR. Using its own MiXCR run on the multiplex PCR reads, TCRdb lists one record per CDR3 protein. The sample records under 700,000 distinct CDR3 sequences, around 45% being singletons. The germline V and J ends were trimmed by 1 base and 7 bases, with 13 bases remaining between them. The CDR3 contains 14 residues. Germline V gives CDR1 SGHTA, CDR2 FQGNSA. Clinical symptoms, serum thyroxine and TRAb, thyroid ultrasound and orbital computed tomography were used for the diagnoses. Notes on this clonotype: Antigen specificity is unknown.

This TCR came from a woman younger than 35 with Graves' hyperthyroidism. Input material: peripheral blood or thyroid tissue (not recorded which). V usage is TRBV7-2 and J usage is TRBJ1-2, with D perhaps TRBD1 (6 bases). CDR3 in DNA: TGTGCCAGCAGCTTAGTGCGGGCAGGGGCTGGCTACACCTTC. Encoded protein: CASSLVRAGAGYTF.